These 19 T cell receptor beta chains share one sample of origin, sequenced in a study of shared clonotypes between healthy human individuals. This table comes from immunoSEQ multiplex PCR, and its TCRdb copy is limited to in-frame clones, with some not included. This table holds roughly 2,000,000 clones, approximately 94% found once. Naive-designated CD8 cells lacked CD45RO, were positively enriched for CCR7, and omitted terminally differentiated effector memory CD45RA+ cells. Sequencing was carried out using naive CD8+ T cells sorted from blood. These receptors were obtained from a man between 18 and 29 years old in good health.

The chain couples TRBV6-5 to TRBJ2-7; 9 nucleotides match TRBD1. Trimming cost V 2 bases and J 1 base; bases outside gene matches: 3. This CDR3 spans 15 amino acids. CDR1 and CDR2 (germline): MNHEY, SVGAGI. The CDR3, as DNA: TGTGCCAGCAGTTACGGGACAGGGAAATCCTACGAGCAGTACTTC. As protein: CASSYGTGKSYEQYF.

This rearrangement joins TRBV5-1 to TRBJ2-7, with D perhaps matching TRBD1 (6 bases). V was pared by 4 bases and J by 2 bases, with 16 bases between. The CDR3 is made up of 15 amino acids. Germline-derived CDR1 and CDR2 are SGHRS and YFSETQ. The DNA of the CDR3 is TGCGCCAGCAGCCTCACCAACGGACAGACCTACGAGCAGTACTTC. The encoded protein is CASSLTNGQTYEQYF.

This clone was seen once. The genes are TRBV4-1 and TRBJ2-7; TRBD1 agrees at 7 bases. V lost 4 bases to trimming and J lost 0 bases; unmatched junction nucleotides: 3. Per germline, CDR1 MGHRA and CDR2 YSYEKL. This CDR3 is 14 amino acids long. CDR3 DNA sequence: TGCGCCAGCAGCCCCGGACAGGACTCCTACGAGCAGTACTTC. Translated: CASSPGQDSYEQYF.

J is TRBJ2-5 and V is TRBV6-6, with 7 bases fitting TRBD2. CDR1 is MNHNY, CDR2 SVGAGI, per germline (reference sequence). The CDR3 is 16 amino acids. The J segment lost 1 base and the V segment lost 7 bases, leaving 12 bases of the junction unmatched. CDR3 DNA sequence: TGTGCCAGCACCTCCCCGGGAGCGGGGAGCCAAGAGACCCAGTACTTC. This sequence encodes CASTSPGAGSQETQYF.

As concerns this clone: This sample includes further DNA sequences coding for the same CDR3. The chain is built from TRBV5-6 and TRBJ2-7; D is possibly TRBD1 (6 bases). The CDR3 runs to 13 residues. V was cut by 3 bases and J by 6 bases, with 13 bases left in between. CDR1 and CDR2 from the germline V gene are SGHDT and YYEEEE. CDR3 coding DNA: TGTGCCAGCAGCTGGGGCCCAGGGGTCGAGCAGTACTTC. Encoded protein: CASSWGPGVEQYF.

The V and J genes are TRBV4-3 and TRBJ1-6; no definite D call. The CDR3 runs 16 residues. The ends were cut back, 0 bases at V and 3 bases at J, with 9 bases in the middle. The germline V gene has CDR1 LGHNA and CDR2 YSLEER. The CDR3 region has the DNA TGCGCCAGCAGCCAAGATCTCTGGGACTATAATTCACCCCTCCACTTT. Encoded protein: CASSQDLWDYNSPLHF.

The chain is built from TRBV28 and TRBJ2-1; possibly TRBD2 for D (5 bases). Trimming took off 5 bases at V and 8 bases at J, with 13 bases between the two ends. This CDR3 spans 13 amino acids. The germline CDR1 and CDR2 sequences are MDHEN and SYDVKM. CDR3 sequence (DNA): TGTGCCAGCAGTGATTCCGAGGGCCATGAGCAGTTCTTC. Its protein product is CASSDSEGHEQFF.

The chain has TRBV7-2 and TRBJ2-1; 10 bases fit TRBD2. The CDR3 loop spans 17 amino acids. The germline V gene has CDR1 SGHTA and CDR2 FQGNSA. Trimming removed 4 bases from V and 3 bases from J; junction bases left unmatched: 9. CDR3 amino acids: CASSSLTGTSVYNEQFF. The CDR3 DNA reads as TGTGCCAGCAGCTCCCTAACCGGGACTAGCGTCTACAATGAGCAGTTCTTC.

This sequence joins TRBV5-6 and TRBJ2-2; D is ambiguous. CDR1 and CDR2 from the germline V gene are SGHDT and YYEEEE. The germline V and J ends were trimmed by 1 base and 0 bases, with 13 bases remaining between them. This CDR3 has 17 amino acids. The CDR3 reads CASSLPATRANTGELFF. CDR3 DNA: TGTGCCAGCAGCTTGCCCGCCACGCGAGCGAACACCGGGGAGCTGTTTTTT.

In its sample, this clone was seen a few times. The chain couples TRBV27 to TRBJ1-6; 8 bases map to TRBD1. V gave up 6 bases and J gave up 7 bases; unmatched junction bases: 5. Germline V lookup: CDR1 MNHEY, CDR2 SMNVEV (reference sequence). The CDR3 is 14 residues long. The CDR3 DNA sequence: TGTGCCAGCAGCGTTCAGGGGGCCAATTCACCCCTCCACTTT. It codes for CASSVQGANSPLHF.

About this clone itself: At one boundary the junction diverges from the germline segment, which might be a read error. Within the sample, other DNA sequences also encode this same CDR3. The chain couples TRBV27 to TRBJ1-5, with 7 bases matching TRBD1. From germline, CDR1 is MNHEY and CDR2 SMNVEV (reference sequence). The CDR3 sequence is 15 residues long. CDR3 nucleotide sequence: TGTGCCAGCAGCCAGCGGCAGGGGGGCAATCAGCCCCAACATTTT. As protein: CASSQRQGGNQPQHF.

This clone was found once. The chain recombines TRBV11-1 with TRBJ1-1; tentative D call: TRBD1 (5 bases). V lost 2 bases and J lost 1, with 14 bases in between. The germline gives CDR1 SGHAT, CDR2 FQDESV (reference sequence). The length of the CDR3 is 16 residues. The CDR3 loop reads CASSLFGGRGNTEAFF. The DNA of the CDR3 is TGTGCCAGCAGCTTATTTGGGGGACGGGGGAACACTGAAGCTTTCTTT.

V gene TRBV9 combines with J gene TRBJ2-2; D may be TRBD2 (5 bases). Per the germline V gene, CDR1 is SGDLS and CDR2 is YYNGEE. CDR3 size: 15 residues. V was trimmed by 1 base and J by 3 bases, leaving 10 bases between them. The DNA for the CDR3 is TGTGCCAGCAGCGTACTAGCCCCGGACACCGGGGAGCTGTTTTTT. Amino acids: CASSVLAPDTGELFF.

This clone has a single count. This chain joins TRBV30 and TRBJ2-1; 13 nucleotides agree with TRBD2. This CDR3 is 11 amino acids long. Germline CDR1 is GTSNPN and CDR2 is SVGIG (reference sequence). The ends lost 7 bases at V and 14 bases at J; junction bases unmatched: 5. In DNA form, the CDR3 reads TGTGCCTCCTATACTAGCGGGAGGGAGTTCTTC. This translates into CASYTSGREFF.

The chain is built from TRBV27 and TRBJ2-3; no clear D gene. The CDR3 length is 13 residues. Germline lookup yields CDR1 MNHEY and CDR2 SMNVEV (reference sequence). Trimming stripped 8 bases from V and 0 bases from J, with 9 bases between. This chain's CDR3 is CASGPGSTDTQYF. The CDR3 DNA reads TGTGCCAGCGGACCCGGGAGCACAGATACGCAGTATTTT.

This chain uses TRBV4-1 with TRBJ2-1; D unclear. Trimming took off 0 bases at V and 5 bases at J, with 5 bases between the two ends. CDR1 is MGHRA, CDR2 YSYEKL, per germline. This CDR3 is built from 13 residues. The CDR3 reads CASSQDIHNEQFF. The CDR3 DNA is TGCGCCAGCAGCCAAGACATCCACAATGAGCAGTTCTTC.

This clone is a singleton in its sample. Other nucleotide sequences in the sample specify the same CDR3. This sequence joins TRBV6-5 and TRBJ2-3; no firm D call. CDR1 is MNHEY, CDR2 SVGAGI, per germline. The CDR3 spans 13 residues. The V gene lost 0 bases and the J gene lost 3 bases, with 4 bases spanning the gap. The DNA of the CDR3 is TGTGCCAGCAGTTACTCCTATACAGATACGCAGTATTTT. Translated, it gives CASSYSYTDTQYF.

The gene calls are TRBV28 and TRBJ2-1; D uncertain. This CDR3 spans 12 amino acids. The V and J ends lost 3 bases and 7 bases respectively, with 7 bases between them. Germline values: CDR1 MDHEN, CDR2 SYDVKM. The CDR3 spells CASSFSFNEQFF. The CDR3 nucleotides are TGTGCCAGCAGTTTCAGTTTTAATGAGCAGTTCTTC.

CDR3 protein: CASSLRSAGGLQEQYF. The CDR3 DNA is TGTGCCAGCAGCTTAAGATCAGCGGGAGGGCTACAGGAGCAGTACTTC. The chain is built from TRBV7-6 and TRBJ2-7; TRBD2 matches at 10 bases. The CDR3 extends over 16 amino acids. CDR1 is SGHVS and CDR2 is FNYEAQ in the germline V gene. The V and J ends lost 2 bases and 7 bases, in that order; junction bases with no gene match: 11.